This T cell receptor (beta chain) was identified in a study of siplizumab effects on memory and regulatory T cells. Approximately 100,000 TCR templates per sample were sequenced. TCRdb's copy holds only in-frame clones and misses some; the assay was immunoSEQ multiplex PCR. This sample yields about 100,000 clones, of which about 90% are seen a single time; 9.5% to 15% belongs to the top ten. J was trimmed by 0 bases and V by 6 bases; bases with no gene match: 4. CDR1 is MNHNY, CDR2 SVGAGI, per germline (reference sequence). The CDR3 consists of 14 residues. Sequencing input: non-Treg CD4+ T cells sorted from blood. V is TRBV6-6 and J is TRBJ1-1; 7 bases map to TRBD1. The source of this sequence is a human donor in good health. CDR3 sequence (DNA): TGTGCCAGCAGACCCGACAGGGTGAACACTGAAGCTTTCTTT. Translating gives CASRPDRVNTEAFF.